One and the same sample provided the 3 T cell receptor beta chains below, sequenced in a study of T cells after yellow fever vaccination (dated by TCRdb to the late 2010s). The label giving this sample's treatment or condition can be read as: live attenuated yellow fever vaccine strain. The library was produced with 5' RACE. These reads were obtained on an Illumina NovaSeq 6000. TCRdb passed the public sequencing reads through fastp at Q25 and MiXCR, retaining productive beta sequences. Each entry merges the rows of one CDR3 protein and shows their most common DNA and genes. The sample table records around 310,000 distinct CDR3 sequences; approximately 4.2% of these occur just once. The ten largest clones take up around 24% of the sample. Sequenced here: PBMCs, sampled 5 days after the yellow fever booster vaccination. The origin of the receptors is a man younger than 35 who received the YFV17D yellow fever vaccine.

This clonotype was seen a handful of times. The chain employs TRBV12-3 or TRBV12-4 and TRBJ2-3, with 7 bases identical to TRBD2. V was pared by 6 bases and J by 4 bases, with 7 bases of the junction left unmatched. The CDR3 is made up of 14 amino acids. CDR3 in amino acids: CASRYGLVSDTQYF. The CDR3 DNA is TGTGCCAGCAGATATGGACTAGTCTCAGATACGCAGTATTTT.

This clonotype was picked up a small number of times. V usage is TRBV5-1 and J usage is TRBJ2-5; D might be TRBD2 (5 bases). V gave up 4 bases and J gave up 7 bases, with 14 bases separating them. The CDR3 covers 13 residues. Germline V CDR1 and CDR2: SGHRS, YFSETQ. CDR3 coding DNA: TGCGCCAGCAGCCCGGAGGTATCTGGGACCCAGTACTTC. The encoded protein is CASSPEVSGTQYF. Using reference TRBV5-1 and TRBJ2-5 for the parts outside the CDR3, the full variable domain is KAGVTQTPRYLIKTRGQQVTLSCSPISGHRSVSWYQQTPGQGLQFLFEYFSETQRNKGNFPGRFSGRQFSNSRSEMNVSTLELGDSALYLCASSPEVSGTQYFGPGTRLLVL.

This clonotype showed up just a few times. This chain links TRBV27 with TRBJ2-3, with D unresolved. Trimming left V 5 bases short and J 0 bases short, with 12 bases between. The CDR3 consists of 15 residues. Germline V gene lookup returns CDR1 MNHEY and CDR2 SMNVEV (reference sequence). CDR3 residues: CASSPHLASTDTQYF. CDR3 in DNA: TGTGCCAGCAGTCCCCACTTGGCTAGCACAGATACGCAGTATTTT.